This T cell receptor (beta chain) originates from a study of cytomegalovirus exposure and HLA in healthy donors (dated by TCRdb to about 2017). Looking at the study overall: An earlier analysis of a few hundred of the donors reported 250 to 350 Gb of sequence data and 117 million unique TCR beta sequences obtained from approximately 180 million T cells. Roughly 300 gigabases of sequencing data and 70 million to 100 million unique TCR sequences were included in an early release covering around 650 HLA-typed donors. Among the approximately 400 genotyped donors, roughly 80% belonged to the genetic ancestry cluster associated with self-reported Caucasian donors. The study aimed to test whether signatures of past pathogen exposure could be identified by cataloging public T cell receptors. The T cell repertoires of several hundred subjects were profiled by immunosequencing and related to cytomegalovirus serostatus. Besides the first cohort of 500 to 700 subjects, a separate validation cohort made up of 90 to 150 different subjects was used. The study combined high-throughput TCR immunosequencing, statistical association of individual TCRs with disease status, and machine learning to predict cytomegalovirus infection status. A later analysis re-examined previously published TCR beta repertoires from roughly 720 donors and added high-resolution HLA genotyping to investigate patterns of TCR occurrence. Rather than using new phenotypic data, the later analysis identified candidate immune exposures from TCR beta sequences and from how often those sequences occurred across donors. In an earlier analysis of several hundred of the donors, high-throughput TCR beta sequencing was used to judge whether each TCR beta V gene segment behaved as functional or pseudogenic. Donor age, sex, ethnicity and CMV serostatus were collected together with the repertoire data. A later genetic analysis took genome-wide SNP genotypes for about three fifths of the 666 donors and used that subset as a discovery cohort. Every repertoire in the discovery cohort had been generated on one and the same sequencing platform. Both class I and class II loci were covered by HLA typing, at four-digit resolution. Typing coverage differed by locus: A, B, C, DRB1 and DQB1 were typed in roughly 620-640 donors, DQA1 in roughly 510, DPA1 in 606, and DPB1 in approximately 450. Because of strong linkage in the cohort, 5 or 6 DR-DQ haplotypes were treated as single units for association and clustering. Among about 400 genotyped donors of the cohort, an average of around 240,000 unique TCR beta nucleotide sequences was sequenced per donor, of which about 19% were non-productive. What the authors observed across the whole study: Across donors, most TCR sequences were observed very rarely, whereas some public TCRs were present in many individuals. A further reported finding was that TCR beta sequences accurately predicted the HLA-A and HLA-B alleles for most subjects in the first cohort. A few of the identified cytomegalovirus-associated TCR beta chains were confirmed in vitro to be specific for cytomegalovirus antigens. The classifier was reported to diagnose cytomegalovirus status with high specificity and sensitivity in both the original cohort and the validation cohort. According to the authors, the approach could potentially be generalized to other disease states and immunological phenotypes. In a later analysis, HLA-associated TCR beta chains showed more clonal expansion and lower generation probabilities than non-associated chains that were equally common. In a later analysis, the rate of TCR association differed among HLA loci, with DRB1 alleles having the most associated TCRs and HLA-C alleles having the fewest. In a later analysis, 16,951 TCR beta sequences were associated with specific HLA alleles at a false discovery rate of 0.05. For the cohort, immune exposure information was limited to CMV serostatus. In a later genetic analysis, a missense DCLRE1C variant was associated with V-gene and J-gene trimming of TCR beta chains, and the association was replicated in an independent cohort. According to a later analysis, parvovirus B19, influenza, CMV and Epstein-Barr virus appeared linked to several top co-occurrence clusters. According to a later genetic analysis, donors in an Asian-associated ancestry cluster had fewer N-insertions in productive TCRs than the approximately 670-donor mean. According to a later analysis, most CMV-associated TCR beta chains appeared to be HLA-restricted, and the HLA associations seemed to be driven largely by CMV exposure. The sequencing pipeline was judged likely to have produced a cluster of highly shared sequence variants as a technical artifact. Correlated functional status among segregating V segments might be attributable to linkage disequilibrium, but an unknown experimental factor could not be ruled out. Roughly uniform sequencing depth across donors was assumed in presence/absence analyses, although this assumption may not hold. In this cohort, only TCR beta chains were sequenced, and detectable features were limited by the absence of alpha or paired-chain data. In the study, some 160 TCR beta chains were listed as associated with cytomegalovirus. When HLA alleles, especially DR and DQ, strongly co-occurred, TCR associations were difficult to assign to individual alleles. Because counts were too low, about 17 rarely observed V segments, including chromosome 9 orphons, were excluded from the earlier analysis of about 500 of the donors. HLA typing was unavailable for some donors at each locus, so association tests used only the typed subset. In an earlier analysis of more than 500 of the donors, most TCR beta V segments appeared in productive rearrangements about 87% or about 30% of the time, broadly matching IMGT annotations.

Library generation was performed with the immunoSEQ multiplex PCR assay. For the multiplex PCR, a mixture combining 60 forward primers for TCR Vbeta segments and 13 reverse primers for TCR Jbeta segments was used. A multiplex PCR assay on genomic DNA amplified the CDR3 region of rearranged TCR beta genes. Amplified TCR beta libraries were sequenced as 87-base-pair reads on the Illumina HiSeq System. In the source study's methods: A later analysis tallied tens of millions of unique TCR beta chains across the 666 repertoires, and 10 million to 11 million of those chains were shared by two or more donors. Raw reads were error-corrected and collapsed into unique sequences with a nearest-neighbor algorithm that merged closely related sequences to remove PCR and sequencing errors. V, D and J gene segments were assigned by aligning CDR3 sequences to IMGT reference sequences. Each retained sequence needed at least a six-nucleotide match to both a V gene segment and a J gene segment. Rearrangements were classified as productive when the CDR3 lacked stop codons and remained in frame with V and J, and all other rearrangements were classified as non-productive. CDR3 was defined according to IMGT convention as the region running from the second conserved V-encoded cysteine to the conserved J-encoded phenylalanine. Sequences without an unambiguous match to a single V gene segment were excluded from the earlier analysis of about 600 of the donors. In an earlier analysis of approximately 500 of the donors, a V segment was called functional when productive rearrangements were above 56.7%, and segregating when the standard deviation between donors exceeded 5%. A statistical classification framework was developed to diagnose cytomegalovirus status using the catalog of TCR beta chain sequences. In a later analysis, TCR nucleotide sequences were compared against IMGT/GENE-DB human TR gene sequences so that V and J genes could be assigned. A later analysis assigned CDR3 sequences and most-parsimonious VDJ recombination scenarios with the TCRdist pipeline. A later analysis defined each TCR beta chain by its CDR3 amino acid sequence plus V-gene family, and excluded reads lacking a unique V-gene family. As a way to deal with suspected cross-contamination and a sequencing artifact, a later analysis dropped over 550 nucleotide sequences that were highly shared and had low generation probability. A later analysis calculated a clonal expansion index for each public chain from normalized within-repertoire ranks of inferred template counts. Generation probabilities in a later analysis came from a VDJ recombination model fitted to out-of-frame rearrangements, and those results were checked against IGoR. In a later analysis, TCR-TCR, TCR-HLA and TCR-CMV co-occurrence was scored with hypergeometric tests, and a repertoire-size bias correction was applied to TCR pairs. To estimate false discovery rates, a later analysis permuted the HLA or CMV assignments 20 times. In a later analysis, co-occurring TCRs were grouped with DBSCAN, and TCRdist sequence similarity was added when clustering was performed within HLA-allele-positive subsets. Repertoires with fewer than 30,000 or more than 120,000 public chains were left out of co-occurrence clustering, as were four to six repertoires with anomalous nucleotide sharing. This immuneACCESS table, as held by TCRdb, lists in-frame sequences with V and J called but not all clones. Of the missing ones, under half trace to an unresolved V gene in checked studies; the others have no known cause. For V, J and clone size, that table is used; D and trimming come from the DNA. For this sample the table gives 89,000 or so clones, of which about 80% were detected only once. Clones ranked in the top ten supply approximately 9.9% of the sample.

This clone was seen a single time. Its specific antigen is unknown. No quality values exist for individual bases; no much larger clone is one base distant. In total, just over 650 healthy bone marrow donors made up the cohort. At the time of sampling, all cohort members were nominally healthy, though unrecorded immune exposures were likely present. The donor tested CMV seropositive and was one of the 289 seropositive cohort members. Every donor gave a peripheral blood sample, and the peripheral blood mononuclear cells from that sample were used for TCR beta sequencing. The Qiagen DNeasy Blood Extraction Kit was used to extract genomic DNA from the blood cell samples. Sequencing was done on a sample of PBMCs. This sequence originates from a man younger than 35 in good health and CMV-seropositive.

The nucleotides read TGTGCCAGCAGCTGCCGACTAGCGGACTCCTACGAGCAGTACTTC. Translated, this gives CASSCRLADSYEQYF. The V gene is TRBV7-9 and the J gene is TRBJ2-7; TRBD2 matches 9 bases in the middle. Looking up the germline V gene (reference sequence) yields CDR1 SEHNR and CDR2 FQNEAQ. The CDR3, from cysteine to phenylalanine, totals 15 residues. Only CDR3 DNA remains: 45 bases, in frame from the first base. Clipping removes 4 bases from V and 0 bases from J, with 4 as the unmatched junction base count. Reference TRBV7-9 and TRBJ2-7 proteins supply the regions before and after the CDR3; the full variable domain is: DTGVSQNPRHKITKRGQNVTFRCDPISEHNRLYWYRQTLGQGPEFLTYFQNEAQLEKSRLLSDRFSAERPKGSFSTLEIQRTEQGDSAMYLCASSCRLADSYEQYFGPGTRLTVT.